These 9 T cell receptor beta chains came from one sample sequenced in a study of response to subunit inactivated influenza vaccine. TCRdb re-called the RT-PCR reads through MiXCR, storing one row per CDR3 protein. The table has about 500,000 distinct CDR3 sequences, about 15% seen once. The sequences come from CD4+ T cells sorted from PBMCs, collected less than 30 months after vaccination. These receptors were collected from a man aged 45 to 75 who received an inactivated influenza vaccine.

This clonotype was seen more than once but under ten times. This sequence joins TRBV12-3 or TRBV12-4 and TRBJ1-4; the D gene is possibly TRBD1 (6 bases). V was shortened by 3 bases and J by 5 bases, with 13 bases between the two germline ends. This CDR3 region has 15 residues. In nucleotides, the CDR3 is TGTGCCAGCAGTTTCGGGGGCCAGTCCAATGAAAAACTGTTTTTT. Its translation: CASSFGGQSNEKLFF.

The sample holds a few counts of this clonotype. The rearrangement links TRBV20-1 to TRBJ2-5, with a weak D call TRBD1 (5 bases). V was pared by 2 bases and J by 6 bases, with 22 bases between. The V gene's germline CDR1 is DFQATT and CDR2 SNEGSKA (reference sequence). The CDR3 length is 16 residues. CDR3 amino acids: CSARSPGSVGDKTQYF. In nucleotides, the CDR3 is TGCAGTGCTAGATCGCCAGGGTCAGTCGGCGATAAGACCCAGTACTTC.

The sample holds a few counts of this clonotype. This chain uses TRBV9 with TRBJ2-3, with D unclear. Per germline, CDR1 SGDLS and CDR2 YYNGEE. The CDR3 has 16 residues. The V end was cut by 3 bases, the J end by 2 bases, with 16 bases between. The CDR3 spells CASSAGSSHPTDTQYF. As DNA, the CDR3 is TGTGCCAGCAGCGCCGGGTCCTCCCACCCCACAGATACGCAGTATTTT.

V gene TRBV4-2 combines with J gene TRBJ2-3; tentative D call: TRBD2 (5 bases). CDR1 and CDR2 from the germline V gene are LGHNA and YNFKEQ. The CDR3 is 14 amino acids. V was trimmed by 1 base and J by 4 bases, leaving 9 bases between them. CDR3 DNA sequence: TGTGCCAGCAGCCAAGCGGGAAACCCAGATACGCAGTATTTT. Translation gives CASSQAGNPDTQYF.

This clonotype showed up just a few times. V is TRBV7-9 and J is TRBJ2-7; the D gene could be TRBD1 or TRBD2 (5 bases each). Trimming removed 5 bases at V and 0 bases at J, with 11 bases between. The CDR3 spans 14 residues. Germline CDR1 reads SEHNR; CDR2 reads FQNEAQ (reference sequence). The CDR3 coding sequence is TGTGCCAGCAGCCCCGCAGGGACCTCCTACGAGCAGTACTTC. This sequence encodes CASSPAGTSYEQYF. Looking up the rest from reference TRBV7-9 and TRBJ2-7 gives the full variable domain: DTGVSQNPRHKITKRGQNVTFRCDPISEHNRLYWYRQTLGQGPEFLTYFQNEAQLEKSRLLSDRFSAERPKGSFSTLEIQRTEQGDSAMYLCASSPAGTSYEQYFGPGTRLTVT.

The rearrangement joins TRBV20-1 to TRBJ2-2; 7 bases are a match to TRBD1. The CDR3 length is 15 residues. V gave up 1 base and J gave up 2 bases; unmatched junction bases: 4. Per the germline V gene, CDR1 is DFQATT and CDR2 is SNEGSKA (reference sequence). The CDR3 is CSARGTGVNTGELFF. For the CDR3, the DNA is TGCAGTGCTAGAGGGACAGGAGTAAACACCGGGGAGCTGTTTTTT.

This clonotype was observed at least ten times. J is TRBJ2-3 and V is TRBV5-1; D not certain. V lost 0 bases, J lost 2 bases, and 7 bases lay in between. The CDR3 has 14 residues. Germline loops: CDR1 SGHRS, CDR2 YFSETQ. The CDR3 region has the DNA TGCGCCAGCAGCTTGGGTTCCCCCACAGATACGCAGTATTTT. This gives the protein CASSLGSPTDTQYF.

This clonotype was seen repeatedly, ten times or more. This chain links TRBV4-2 with TRBJ1-4; 7 bases align to TRBD1. The CDR3 sequence is 15 residues long. Germline trimming cut 2 bases from V and 4 bases from J; bases unmatched to any gene: 4. Germline V gives CDR1 LGHNA, CDR2 YNFKEQ. The CDR3 is CASSQKQGINEKLFF. The CDR3 nucleotides read TGTGCCAGCAGCCAAAAACAGGGGATTAATGAAAAACTGTTTTTT.

A few counts support this clonotype. V usage is TRBV15 and J usage is TRBJ2-7; no clear D gene. Germline V CDR1 and CDR2: LNHNV, YYDKDF (reference sequence). The CDR3 has 13 amino acids. V was pared by 0 bases and J by 3 bases, with 6 bases between. The CDR3 DNA reads as TGTGCCACCAGCAGAGATCGGGTCTACGAGCAGTACTTC. It encodes CATSRDRVYEQYF.